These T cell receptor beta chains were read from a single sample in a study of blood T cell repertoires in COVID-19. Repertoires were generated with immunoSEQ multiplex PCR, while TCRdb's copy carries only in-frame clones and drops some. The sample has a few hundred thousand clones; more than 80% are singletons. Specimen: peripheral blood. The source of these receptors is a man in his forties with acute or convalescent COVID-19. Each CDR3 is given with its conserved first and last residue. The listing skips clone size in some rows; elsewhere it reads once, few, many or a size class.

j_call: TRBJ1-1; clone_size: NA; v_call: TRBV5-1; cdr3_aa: CASSSDTYTEAFF
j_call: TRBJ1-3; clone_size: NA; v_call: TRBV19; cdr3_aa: CASTTLYPGQSSGNTIYF
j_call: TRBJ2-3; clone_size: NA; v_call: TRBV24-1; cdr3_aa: CATSDPTLSGGNTQYF
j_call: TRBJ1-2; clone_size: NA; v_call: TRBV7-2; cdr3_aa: CASSLARQIYGYTF
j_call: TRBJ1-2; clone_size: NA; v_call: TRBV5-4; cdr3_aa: CASSLGPGQGSYGYTF
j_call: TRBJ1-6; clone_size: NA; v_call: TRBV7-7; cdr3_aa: CASGQGSNSPLHF
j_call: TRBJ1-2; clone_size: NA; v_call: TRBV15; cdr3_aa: CATSPTNYGYTF
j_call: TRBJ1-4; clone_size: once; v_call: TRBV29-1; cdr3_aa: CSGRINEKLFF
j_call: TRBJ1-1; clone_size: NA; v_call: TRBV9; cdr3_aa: CASSVEQGWTEAFF
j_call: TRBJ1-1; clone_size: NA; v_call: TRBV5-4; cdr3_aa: CASSKDRGMNTEAFF
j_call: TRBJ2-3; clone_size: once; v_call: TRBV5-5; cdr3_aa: CASSYLAASSTDTQYF
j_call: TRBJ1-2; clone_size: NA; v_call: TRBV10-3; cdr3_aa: CAISDSVYGYTF
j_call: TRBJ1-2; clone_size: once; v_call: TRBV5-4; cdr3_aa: CASSLVTGGTSYTF
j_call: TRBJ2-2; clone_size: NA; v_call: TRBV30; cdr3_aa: CAWRDSYTGELFF
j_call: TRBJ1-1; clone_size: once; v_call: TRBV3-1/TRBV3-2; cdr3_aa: CASSPRGNTEAFF
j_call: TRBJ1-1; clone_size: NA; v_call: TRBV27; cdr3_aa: CASSSLGGTFEAFF
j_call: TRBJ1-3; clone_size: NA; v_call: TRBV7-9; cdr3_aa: CASSLPPGQEISGNTIYF
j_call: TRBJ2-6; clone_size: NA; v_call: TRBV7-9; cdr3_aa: CASSLQTGSGANVLTF
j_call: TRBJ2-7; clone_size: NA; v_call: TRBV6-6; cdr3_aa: CASTYSPTGGVAEYF
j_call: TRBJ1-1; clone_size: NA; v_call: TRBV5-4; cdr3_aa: CASSTGQMNTEAFF
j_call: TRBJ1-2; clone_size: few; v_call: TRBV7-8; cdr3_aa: CASSLGTRRNYGYTF
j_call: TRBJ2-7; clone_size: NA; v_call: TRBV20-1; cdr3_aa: CSASAPGQSYEQYF
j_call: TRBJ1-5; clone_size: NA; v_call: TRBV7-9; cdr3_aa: CASSPTSGQGNQPQHF
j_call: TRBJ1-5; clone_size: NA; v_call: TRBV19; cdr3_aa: CASATGYSNQPQHF
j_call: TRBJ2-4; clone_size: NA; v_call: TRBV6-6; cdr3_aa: CASSYTRDRDKNIQYF
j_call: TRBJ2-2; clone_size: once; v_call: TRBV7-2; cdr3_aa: CASSWTGTSGGGELFF
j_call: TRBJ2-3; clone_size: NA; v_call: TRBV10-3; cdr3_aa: CAISSTGAGTDTQYF
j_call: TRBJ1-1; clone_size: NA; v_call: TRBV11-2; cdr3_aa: CASSTLGRGNTEAFF
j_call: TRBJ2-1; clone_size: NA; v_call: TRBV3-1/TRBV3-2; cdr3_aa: CASRGAHHNEQFF
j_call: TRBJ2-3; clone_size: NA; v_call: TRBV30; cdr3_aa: CPGRMGTDTQYF
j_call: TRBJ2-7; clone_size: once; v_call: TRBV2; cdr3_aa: CACRQGGYEQYF
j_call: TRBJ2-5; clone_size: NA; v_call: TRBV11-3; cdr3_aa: CASSLGSELAGQETQYF
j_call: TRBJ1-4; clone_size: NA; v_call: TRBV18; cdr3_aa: CASSSQGSGEKLFF
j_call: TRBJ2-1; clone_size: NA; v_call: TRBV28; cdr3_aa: CASSPRLAGTYNEQFF
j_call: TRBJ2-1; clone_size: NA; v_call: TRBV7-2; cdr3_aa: CASSLAGLAYYNEQFF
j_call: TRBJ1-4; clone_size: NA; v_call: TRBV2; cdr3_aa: CASSPGDGNEKLFF
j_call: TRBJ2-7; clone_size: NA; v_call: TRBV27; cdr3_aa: CASSAGLAVYEQYF
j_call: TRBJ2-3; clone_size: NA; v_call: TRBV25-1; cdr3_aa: CASTPPRQGGSTDTQYF
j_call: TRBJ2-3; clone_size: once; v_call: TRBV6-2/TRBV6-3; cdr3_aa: CASSYFGRGADTQYF
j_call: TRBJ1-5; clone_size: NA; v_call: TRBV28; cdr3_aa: CASSTDRASNQPQHF
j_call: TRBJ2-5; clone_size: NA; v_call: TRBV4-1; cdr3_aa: CASSQVSGGMETQYF
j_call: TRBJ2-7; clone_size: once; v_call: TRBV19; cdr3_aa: CASSMIAGVRYEQYF
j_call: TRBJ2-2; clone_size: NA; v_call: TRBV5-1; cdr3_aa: CASRRPGDTGELFF
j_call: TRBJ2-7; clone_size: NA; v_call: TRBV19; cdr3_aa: CASSIDLRGREQYF
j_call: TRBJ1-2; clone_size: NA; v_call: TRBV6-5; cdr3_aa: CASSYSGTVFYGYTF
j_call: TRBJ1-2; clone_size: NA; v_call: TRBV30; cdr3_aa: CAWSQEANYGYTF
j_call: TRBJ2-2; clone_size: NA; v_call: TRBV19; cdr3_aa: CAPRQGCTGELFF
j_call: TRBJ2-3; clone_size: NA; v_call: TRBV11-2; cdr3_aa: CASSLDRGSTDTQYF
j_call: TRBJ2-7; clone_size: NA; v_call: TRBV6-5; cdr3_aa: CASTRDYEQYF
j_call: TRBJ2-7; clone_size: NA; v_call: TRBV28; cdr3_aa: CASSFRGGPLEQYF
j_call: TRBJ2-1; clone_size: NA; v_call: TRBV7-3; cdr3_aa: CASSSARLAGDLYNEQFF
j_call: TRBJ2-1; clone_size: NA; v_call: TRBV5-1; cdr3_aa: CASSGQGLAGRSYNEQFF
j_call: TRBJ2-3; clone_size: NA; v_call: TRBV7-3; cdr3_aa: CASSTRTGSTDTQYF
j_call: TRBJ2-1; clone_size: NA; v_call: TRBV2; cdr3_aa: CASSVRGGYNEQFF
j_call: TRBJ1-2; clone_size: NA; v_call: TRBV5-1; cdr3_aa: CASARGGQGGYTF
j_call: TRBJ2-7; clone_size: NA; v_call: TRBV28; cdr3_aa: CASTEDSPSYEQYF
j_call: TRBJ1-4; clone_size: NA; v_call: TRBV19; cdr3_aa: CASSMEGIINEKLFF
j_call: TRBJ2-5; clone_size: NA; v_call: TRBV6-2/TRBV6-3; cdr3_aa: CASSKTGTGSQETQYF